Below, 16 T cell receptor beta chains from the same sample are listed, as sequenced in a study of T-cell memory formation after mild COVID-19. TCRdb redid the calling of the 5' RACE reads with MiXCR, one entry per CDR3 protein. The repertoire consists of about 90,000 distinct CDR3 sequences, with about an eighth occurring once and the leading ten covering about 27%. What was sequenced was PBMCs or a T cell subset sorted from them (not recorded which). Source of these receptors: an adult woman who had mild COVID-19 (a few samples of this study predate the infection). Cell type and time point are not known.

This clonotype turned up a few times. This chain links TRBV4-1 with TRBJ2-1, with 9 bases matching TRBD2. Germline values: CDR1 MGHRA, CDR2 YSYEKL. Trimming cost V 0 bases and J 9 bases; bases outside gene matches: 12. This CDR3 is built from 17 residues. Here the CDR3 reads CASSQEPTSGSYGEQFF. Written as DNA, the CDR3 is TGCGCCAGCAGCCAAGAACCCACTAGCGGGTCCTACGGTGAGCAGTTCTTC.

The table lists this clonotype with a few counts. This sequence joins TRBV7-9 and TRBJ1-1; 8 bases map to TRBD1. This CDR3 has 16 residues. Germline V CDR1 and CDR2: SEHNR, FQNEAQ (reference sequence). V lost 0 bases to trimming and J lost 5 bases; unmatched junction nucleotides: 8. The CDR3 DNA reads TGTGCCAGCAGCTTAGCGCCGACAGGGGAGAAAACTGAAGCTTTCTTT. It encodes CASSLAPTGEKTEAFF.

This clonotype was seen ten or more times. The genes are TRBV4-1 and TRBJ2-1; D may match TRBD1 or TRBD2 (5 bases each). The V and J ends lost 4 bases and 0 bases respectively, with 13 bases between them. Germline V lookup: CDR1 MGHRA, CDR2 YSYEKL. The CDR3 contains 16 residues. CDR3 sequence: CASSLREWSSYNEQFF. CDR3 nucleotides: TGCGCCAGCAGCCTCAGGGAGTGGAGCTCCTACAATGAGCAGTTCTTC.

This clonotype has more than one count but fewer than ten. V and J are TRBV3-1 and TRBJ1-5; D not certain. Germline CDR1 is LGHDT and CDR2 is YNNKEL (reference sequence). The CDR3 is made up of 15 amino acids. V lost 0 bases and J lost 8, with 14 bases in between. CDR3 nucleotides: TGTGCCAGCAGCCAAGATTACCAAAGTCAGGAGCCCCAGCATTTT. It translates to CASSQDYQSQEPQHF.

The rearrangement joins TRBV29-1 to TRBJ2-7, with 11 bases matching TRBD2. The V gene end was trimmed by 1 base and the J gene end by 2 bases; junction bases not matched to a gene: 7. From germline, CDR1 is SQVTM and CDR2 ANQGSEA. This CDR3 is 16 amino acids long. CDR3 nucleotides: TGCAGCGTTGAAGGGCTAGCGGGAGGAGACGCCTACGAGCAGTACTTC. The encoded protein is CSVEGLAGGDAYEQYF.

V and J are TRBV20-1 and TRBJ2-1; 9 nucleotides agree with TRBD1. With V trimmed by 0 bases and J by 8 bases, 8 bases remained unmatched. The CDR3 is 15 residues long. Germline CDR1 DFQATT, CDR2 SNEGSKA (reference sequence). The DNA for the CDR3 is TGCAGTGCTAGAGATACGGGACAGGGAGTTTATGAGCAGTTCTTC. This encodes CSARDTGQGVYEQFF.

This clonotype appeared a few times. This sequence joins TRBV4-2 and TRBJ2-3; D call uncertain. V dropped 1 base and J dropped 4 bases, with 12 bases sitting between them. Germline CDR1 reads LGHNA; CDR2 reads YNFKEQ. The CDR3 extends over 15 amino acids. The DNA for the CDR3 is TGTGCCAGCAGCCAAGTTTATACTTCTGCAGATACGCAGTATTTT. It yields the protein CASSQVYTSADTQYF.

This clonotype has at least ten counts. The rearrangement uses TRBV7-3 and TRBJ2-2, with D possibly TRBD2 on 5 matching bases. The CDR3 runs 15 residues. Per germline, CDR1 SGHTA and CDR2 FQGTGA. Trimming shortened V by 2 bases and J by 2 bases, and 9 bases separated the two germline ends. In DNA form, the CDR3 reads TGTGCCAGCAGCTTATTGACTACCAACACCGGGGAGCTGTTTTTT. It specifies CASSLLTTNTGELFF.

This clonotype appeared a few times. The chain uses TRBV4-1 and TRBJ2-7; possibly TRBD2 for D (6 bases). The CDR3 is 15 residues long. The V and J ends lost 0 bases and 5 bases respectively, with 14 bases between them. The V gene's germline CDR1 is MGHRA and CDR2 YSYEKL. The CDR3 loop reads CASSQEDYTAHEQYF. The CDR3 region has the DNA TGCGCCAGCAGCCAAGAGGACTACACAGCCCACGAGCAGTACTTC.

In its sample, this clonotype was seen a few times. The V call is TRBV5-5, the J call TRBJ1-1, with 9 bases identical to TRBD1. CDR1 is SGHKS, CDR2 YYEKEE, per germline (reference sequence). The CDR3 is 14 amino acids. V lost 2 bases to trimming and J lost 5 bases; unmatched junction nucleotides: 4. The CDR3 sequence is CASSFGQGKTEAFF. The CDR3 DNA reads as TGTGCCAGCAGCTTCGGACAGGGGAAGACTGAAGCTTTCTTT.

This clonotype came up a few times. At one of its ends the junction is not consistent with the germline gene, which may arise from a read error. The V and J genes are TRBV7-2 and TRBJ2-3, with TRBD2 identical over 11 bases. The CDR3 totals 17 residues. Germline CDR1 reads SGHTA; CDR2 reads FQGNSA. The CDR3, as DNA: TGTGCCAGCAGCCGCCGACTAGCGGGAAAGAGCACAAATACGCAGTATTTT. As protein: CASSRRLAGKSTNTQYF.

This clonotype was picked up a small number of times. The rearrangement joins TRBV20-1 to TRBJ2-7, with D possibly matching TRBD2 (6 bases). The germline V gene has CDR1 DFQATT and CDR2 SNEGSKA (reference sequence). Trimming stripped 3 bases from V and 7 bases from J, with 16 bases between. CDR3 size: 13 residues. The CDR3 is CSARTGSWREQYF. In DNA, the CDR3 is TGCAGTGCTAGGACCGGGAGTTGGCGGGAGCAGTACTTC.

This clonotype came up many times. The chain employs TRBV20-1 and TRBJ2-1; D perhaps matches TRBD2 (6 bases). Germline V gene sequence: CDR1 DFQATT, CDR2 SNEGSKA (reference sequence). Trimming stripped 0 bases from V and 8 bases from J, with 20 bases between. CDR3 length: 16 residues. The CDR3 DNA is TGCAGTGCTAGAGATTCAGTTGCGGGAAGCTGGGATGAGCAGTTCTTC. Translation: CSARDSVAGSWDEQFF.

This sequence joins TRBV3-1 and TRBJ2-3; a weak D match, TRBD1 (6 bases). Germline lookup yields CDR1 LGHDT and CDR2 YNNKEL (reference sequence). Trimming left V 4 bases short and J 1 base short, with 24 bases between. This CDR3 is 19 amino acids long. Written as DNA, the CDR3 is TGTGCCAGCAGCCCAAGGGGGACACACCAAGTGCTGGGCACAGATACGCAGTATTTT. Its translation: CASSPRGTHQVLGTDTQYF.

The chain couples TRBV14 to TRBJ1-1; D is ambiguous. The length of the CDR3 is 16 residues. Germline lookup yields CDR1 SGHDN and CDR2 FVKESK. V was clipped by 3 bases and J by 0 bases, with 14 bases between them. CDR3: CASSQYGQPLNTEAFF. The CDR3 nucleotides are TGTGCCAGCAGCCAGTACGGGCAGCCTCTGAACACTGAAGCTTTCTTT.

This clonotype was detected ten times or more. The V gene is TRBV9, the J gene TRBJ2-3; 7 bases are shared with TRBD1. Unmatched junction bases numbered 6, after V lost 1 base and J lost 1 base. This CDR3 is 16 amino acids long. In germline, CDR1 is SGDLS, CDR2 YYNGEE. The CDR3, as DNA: TGTGCCAGCAGCGTAAACAGGGGTTCCGGCACAGATACGCAGTATTTT. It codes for CASSVNRGSGTDTQYF.